The 18 T cell receptor beta chains below were found in one sample sequenced in a study of blood T cell repertoires in COVID-19. Assay: immunoSEQ multiplex PCR; the TCRdb copy retains only in-frame clones and omits some. The data show about 430,000 clones, nearly 90% seen once. Sequences were obtained from PBMCs or T cells enriched from blood (not recorded which). The receptor set was obtained from a woman aged 18 to 35 who had been exposed to COVID-19.

The rearrangement joins TRBV7-8 to TRBJ2-7, with D uncertain. CDR1 and CDR2 from the germline V gene are SGHVS and FQNEAQ. The V gene lost 6 bases and the J gene lost 0 bases, with 9 bases spanning the gap. The CDR3 contains 13 residues. CDR3 bases: TGTGCCAGCAGTCCCTCAGGCTCCTACGAGCAGTACTTC. It is translated as CASSPSGSYEQYF.

The chain recombines TRBV6-5 with TRBJ2-5; TRBD2 aligns across 11 bases. CDR3 size: 14 residues. CDR1 and CDR2 (germline): MNHEY, SVGAGI. After removal of 5 bases from V and 4 bases from J, the junction contained 3 bases not matched to a gene. The CDR3 DNA reads TGTGCCAGCAGTCCAGGACTAGCGGGAGAGACCCAGTACTTC. Translated: CASSPGLAGETQYF.

V gene TRBV6-1 combines with J gene TRBJ1-3; 9 bases line up with TRBD1. The ends lost 2 bases at V and 5 bases at J; junction bases unmatched: 1. Germline lookup yields CDR1 MNHNS and CDR2 SASEGT. The CDR3 extends over 14 amino acids. CDR3 in DNA: TGTGCCAGCAGTGAAAACAGGGGGCGAAACACCATATATTTT. This sequence encodes CASSENRGRNTIYF.

The sample holds a few counts of this clone. The chain employs TRBV10-2 and TRBJ2-5; 15 nucleotides agree with TRBD2. Germline assignment: CDR1 WSHSY and CDR2 SAAADI. J was trimmed by 5 bases and V by 9 bases; bases with no gene match: 1. The CDR3 spans 13 residues. The CDR3, as DNA: TGCGCCAGTGGGACTAGCGGGAGGGAGACCCAGTACTTC. Translation gives CASGTSGRETQYF.

J is TRBJ1-5 and V is TRBV28; 7 bases agree with TRBD1. The V gene end was trimmed by 3 bases and the J gene end by 9 bases; junction bases not matched to a gene: 11. The CDR3 runs 15 residues. Looked up from germline, CDR1 is MDHEN and CDR2 is SYDVKM. CDR3 in amino acids: CASSFLTGVSGPQHF. The CDR3 coding sequence is TGTGCCAGCAGTTTTCTTACAGGGGTTAGTGGGCCCCAGCATTTT.

The chain uses TRBV12-3 or TRBV12-4 and TRBJ2-7; no clear D. CDR3 length equals 11 residues. V was clipped by 8 bases and J by 5 bases, with 10 bases between them. The CDR3 region has the DNA TGTGCCAGCGGGTACAGAAACGAGCAGTACTTC. This sequence encodes CASGYRNEQYF.

The chain combines TRBV5-1 with TRBJ2-1; 7 bases align to TRBD2. The J segment lost 0 bases and the V segment lost 3 bases, leaving 6 bases of the junction unmatched. The CDR3 sequence is 16 residues long. Germline values: CDR1 SGHRS, CDR2 YFSETQ. CDR3 coding DNA: TGCGCCAGCAGCTCCCTAGCGGTAAACTCCTACAATGAGCAGTTCTTC. This codes for CASSSLAVNSYNEQFF.

CDR3 in amino acids: CASSERTGGDYGYTF. Here the CDR3 DNA reads TGTGCCAGCAGTGAGAGAACAGGGGGCGACTATGGCTACACCTTC. The chain is built from TRBV6-1 and TRBJ1-2; 9 positions match TRBD1. J was trimmed by 3 bases and V by 3 bases; bases with no gene match: 5. From germline, CDR1 is MNHNS and CDR2 SASEGT. The CDR3 has 15 amino acids.

The CDR3 DNA reads as TGTGCCAGCAGCCAGTATCCACCGGGACAGGGAATCACAGATACGCAGTATTTT. Amino acid sequence: CASSQYPPGQGITDTQYF. This chain uses TRBV7-6 with TRBJ2-3, with 9 bases aligning to TRBD1. The trim removed 5 bases at V and 2 bases at J, leaving 14 bases unmatched. CDR3 length: 18 residues. CDR1 SGHVS and CDR2 FNYEAQ come from the germline V gene.

This chain uses TRBV19 with TRBJ2-2; 11 bases are a match to TRBD2. The CDR3 length is 14 residues. With V trimmed by 6 bases and J by 6 bases, 3 bases remained unmatched. Germline V CDR1 and CDR2: LNHDA, SQIVND (reference sequence). CDR3 loop: CASRLAGVPGELFF. The CDR3 DNA reads as TGTGCCAGTAGACTAGCGGGAGTCCCCGGGGAGCTGTTTTTT. The entire variable domain, with the rest obtained from reference TRBV19 and TRBJ2-2, is as follows: DGGITQSPKYLFRKEGQNVTLSCEQNLNHDAMYWYRQDPGQGLRLIYYSQIVNDFQKGDIAEGYSVSREKKESFPLTVTSAQKNPTAFYLCASRLAGVPGELFFGEGSRLTVL.

V usage is TRBV18 and J usage is TRBJ1-1; no firm D call. The ends were cut back, 5 bases at V and 10 bases at J, with 14 bases in the middle. The CDR3 spans 12 residues. The germline CDR1 and CDR2 sequences are KGHSH and LQKENI. The CDR3 DNA reads TGTGCCAGCTCATCCCAGGCTCAGCTAGCTTTCTTT. This encodes CASSSQAQLAFF. The full variable domain, in which reference TRBV18 and TRBJ1-1 provide the parts outside the CDR3, is NAGVMQNPRHLVRRRGQEARLRCSPMKGHSHVYWYRQLPEEGLKFMVYLQKENIIDESGMPKERFSAEFPKEGPSILRIQQVVRGDSAAYFCASSSQAQLAFFGQGTRLTVV.

This chain joins TRBV11-1 and TRBJ1-6; a possible D gene is TRBD1 (5 bases). V was cut by 2 bases and J by 1 base, with 9 bases left in between. The CDR3 spans 16 residues. Germline loops: CDR1 SGHAT, CDR2 FQDESV (reference sequence). DNA for the CDR3: TGTGCCAGCAGCTTAAAGGGGTCATCCTATAATTCACCCCTCCACTTT. This codes for CASSLKGSSYNSPLHF.

This clone appeared a single time. The genes are TRBV27 and TRBJ1-5; D not certain. The CDR3 is 14 amino acids. Between the trimmed V and J ends, which lost 6 bases and 4 bases, there was a span of 13 bases. Germline V gene lookup returns CDR1 MNHEY and CDR2 SMNVEV (reference sequence). CDR3 region: CASRRTGSNQPQHF. CDR3 coding DNA: TGTGCCAGCAGACGGACTGGGAGTAATCAGCCCCAGCATTTT.

V and J are TRBV6-5 and TRBJ1-2; 7 nucleotides line up with TRBD1. CDR3 length: 14 residues. CDR1 and CDR2 (germline): MNHEY, SVGAGI. With 4 bases clipped from V and 3 bases from J, the junction kept 5 bases outside the gene matches. The CDR3 DNA sequence: TGTGCCAGCAGTTTAGGGGGCGTCGACTATGGCTACACCTTC. This translates into CASSLGGVDYGYTF.

The chain recombines TRBV30 with TRBJ1-5, with D perhaps matching TRBD1 (6 bases). V was clipped by 3 bases and J by 0 bases, with 9 bases between them. Germline V lookup: CDR1 GTSNPN, CDR2 SVGIG (reference sequence). The CDR3 loop spans 14 amino acids. For the CDR3, the DNA is TGTGCCTGGAGCCTACAGGGTAGCAATCAGCCCCAGCATTTT. It is translated as CAWSLQGSNQPQHF.

This chain connects TRBV7-3 to TRBJ2-3; 13 bases are shared with TRBD2. Trimming cost V 6 bases and J 6 bases; bases outside gene matches: 3. Germline-derived CDR1 and CDR2 are SGHTA and FQGTGA. This CDR3 has 14 amino acids. In DNA form, the CDR3 reads TGTGCCAGCAGTACTAGCGGGGGGGTGGATACGCAGTATTTT. Protein product: CASSTSGGVDTQYF.

This chain connects TRBV7-6 to TRBJ2-3; maybe TRBD2 (6 bases). Germline V lookup: CDR1 SGHVS, CDR2 FNYEAQ. V shed 1 base and J shed 6 bases, with 14 bases lying between them. The CDR3 is made up of 15 amino acids. This CDR3 is CASSLEAAGPDTQYF. CDR3 bases: TGTGCCAGCAGCTTAGAGGCAGCGGGCCCGGATACGCAGTATTTT.

This clone has a single count. The rearrangement uses TRBV2 and TRBJ2-5; possibly TRBD1 for D (5 bases). The CDR3 is made up of 14 amino acids. Germline V CDR1 and CDR2: SNHLY, FYNNEI. V gave up 0 bases and J gave up 5 bases, with 10 bases separating them. As DNA, the CDR3 is TGTGCCAGCAGTGAAGCGCCTGGGGCGGAGACCCAGTACTTC. It translates to CASSEAPGAETQYF.